Described below is a single T cell receptor beta chain sequence and its context. The data were taken from a study of T-cell memory formation after mild COVID-19. Trimming at V came to 0 bases and at J to 6 bases, leaving 2 bases not matched to a gene. This CDR3 spans 14 amino acids. From germline, CDR1 is SGHRS and CDR2 YFSETQ. TCRdb reprocessed the 5' RACE reads with MiXCR, giving one entry per CDR3 protein. The repertoire holds 350,000 to 550,000 distinct CDR3 sequences, with roughly 18% as singletons. Sequencing was done on a sample of PBMCs or a T cell subset sorted from them (not recorded which). The clonotype comes from a man aged 18 to 30 who had mild COVID-19 (a few samples of this study predate the infection). Cell type and time point are not known. The chain links TRBV5-1 to TRBJ1-4; 7 bases fit TRBD1. CDR3 residues: CASSLAGTDEKLFF. The CDR3 coding sequence is TGCGCCAGCAGCTTGGCCGGGACAGATGAAAAACTGTTTTTT. The full variable domain, its missing parts supplied by reference TRBV5-1 and TRBJ1-4, is KAGVTQTPRYLIKTRGQQVTLSCSPISGHRSVSWYQQTPGQGLQFLFEYFSETQRNKGNFPGRFSGRQFSNSRSEMNVSTLELGDSALYLCASSLAGTDEKLFFGSGTQLSVL.